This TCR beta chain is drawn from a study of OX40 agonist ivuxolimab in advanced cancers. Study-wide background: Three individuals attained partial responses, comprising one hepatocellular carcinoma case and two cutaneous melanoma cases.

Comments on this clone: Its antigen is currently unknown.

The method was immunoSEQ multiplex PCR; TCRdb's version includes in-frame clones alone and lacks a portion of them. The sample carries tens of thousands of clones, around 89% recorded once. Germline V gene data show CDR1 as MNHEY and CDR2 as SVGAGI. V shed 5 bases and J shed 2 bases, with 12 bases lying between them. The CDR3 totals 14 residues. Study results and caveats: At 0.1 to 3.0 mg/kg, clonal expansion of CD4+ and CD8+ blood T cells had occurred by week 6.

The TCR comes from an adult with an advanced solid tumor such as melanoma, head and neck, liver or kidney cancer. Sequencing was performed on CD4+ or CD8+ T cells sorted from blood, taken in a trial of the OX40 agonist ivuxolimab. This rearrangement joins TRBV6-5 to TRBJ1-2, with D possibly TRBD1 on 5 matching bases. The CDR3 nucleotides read TGTGCCAGCAGTGCGGACAACCGAAACTATGGCTACACCTTC. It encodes CASSADNRNYGYTF.